This TCR beta chain was sequenced for a study of blood T cell repertoires in COVID-19. Study overall: The origin of the acute and convalescent COVID-19 samples was the United States, Italy and Spain. The analysed material was cDNA or gDNA that came from T cells, B-cell-depleted T cells, or PBMCs.

This clone occurred once. V shed 2 bases and J shed 5 bases, with 18 bases lying between them. CDR1 and CDR2 (germline): SGHDN, FVKESK. The CDR3 sequence is 17 residues long. In the original processing: Reference gene primer amplification in the assay estimated nucleated cell counts. The table came from immunoSEQ multiplex PCR; TCRdb's copy has only in-frame clones and leaves some out. V and J calls and clone size are as listed in that table; D and trimming were resolved from the DNA. The repertoire holds about 270,000 clones, with about 85% as singletons. V and J are TRBV14 and TRBJ2-2; perhaps TRBD2 as D (5 bases). This TCR was recovered from a human donor in a cohort sampled during active COVID-19. Sequenced material: peripheral blood. The CDR3 protein is CASSQIKVSSGTGELFF. As DNA, the CDR3 is TGTGCCAGCAGCCAAATTAAGGTCTCGTCGGGGACCGGGGAGCTGTTTTTT.